One and the same sample provided the 24 T cell receptor beta chains below, sequenced in a study of regulatory T cells in long-lasting Graves disease. As to time point: newly diagnosed GD, antithyroid drugs for less than 3 months. Following extraction of RNA from PBMCs, that RNA was used to make the TCR library. With iRepertoire HTBI primers and Arm-PCR of CDR3 regions, TCR beta libraries were built. TCRdb recomputed calls from the multiplex PCR reads with MiXCR, one row per CDR3 protein. The repertoire consists of 540,000 or so distinct CDR3 sequences, with approximately 13% occurring once and the leading ten covering roughly 10%. The data also belong to a second study, concerning T cells in Graves' hyperthyroidism and ophthalmopathy.

This material consisted of peripheral blood mononuclear cells (PBMCs), taken at new diagnosis, from a patient treated with antithyroid drugs. The receptors stem from a man between 25 and 39 years old with Graves disease.

This clonotype was recorded at least ten times. A junction boundary mismatches the germline segment, possibly from a read error. The CDR3 here is CASSLSGYNEQFF. The CDR3 DNA reads TGTGCCAGCAGCCTAAGCGGTTACAATGAGCAGTTCTTC. The chain employs TRBV5-1 and TRBJ2-1; perhaps TRBD2 as D (5 bases). Germline-derived CDR1 and CDR2 are SGHRS and YFSETQ. The CDR3 sequence is 13 residues long.

This clonotype was recorded many times. V gene TRBV11-3 combines with J gene TRBJ1-1, with D unclear. Per the germline V gene, CDR1 is SGHNT and CDR2 is YENEEA. CDR3 length: 12 amino acids. The V gene lost 5 bases and the J gene lost 11 bases, with 15 bases spanning the gap. CDR3 sequence reads: CASSPGRGLAFF. In nucleotides, the CDR3 is TGTGCCAGCAGCCCGGGTAGAGGGTTGGCTTTCTTT.

Many counts were recorded for this clonotype. The genes are TRBV12-3 or TRBV12-4 and TRBJ2-1, with 13 bases lining up with TRBD2. The CDR3 sequence is 15 residues long. Trimming at V came to 6 bases and at J to 5 bases, leaving 4 bases not matched to a gene. CDR3 region: CASSPGTSGDNEQFF. In nucleotides, the CDR3 is TGTGCCAGCAGCCCCGGGACTAGCGGGGACAATGAGCAGTTCTTC.

In this sample, this clonotype turned up many times. This chain joins TRBV24-1 and TRBJ2-1, with TRBD2 identical over 10 bases. V trimming: 8 bases; J trimming: 6 bases; junction bases outside the gene matches: 9. The CDR3 sequence is 15 residues long. The germline V gene encodes CDR1 KGHDR and CDR2 SFDVKD. This CDR3 is CATNTAGGLRNEQFF. The CDR3 bases are TGTGCCACCAATACAGCGGGAGGGCTGCGCAATGAGCAGTTCTTC.

CDR3 nucleotides: TGTGCCAGCAGTTTGGTTGACAGGATCCCCTCTGGGGCCAACGTCCTGACTTTC. Its protein product is CASSLVDRIPSGANVLTF. This chain joins TRBV28 and TRBJ2-6; perhaps TRBD1 as D (6 bases). The germline gives CDR1 MDHEN, CDR2 SYDVKM. V lost 3 bases to trimming and J lost 0 bases, with 15 bases between them. There are 18 residues in the CDR3.

Ten or more counts support this clonotype. The chain is built from TRBV5-6 and TRBJ1-4; D is unresolved. The CDR3 is 14 residues long. CDR1 is SGHDT and CDR2 is YYEEEE in the germline V gene. Trimming shortened V by 0 bases and J by 6 bases, and 9 bases separated the two germline ends. The CDR3 DNA sequence: TGTGCCAGCAGCTTGGTCCGACGGTATGAAAAACTGTTTTTT. This sequence encodes CASSLVRRYEKLFF.

The J gene is TRBJ2-7, the V gene TRBV20-1, with 9 bases identical to TRBD2. Germline CDR1 reads DFQATT; CDR2 reads SNEGSKA (reference sequence). V shed 4 bases and J 6 bases; nucleotides not matched to a gene: 13. The CDR3 spans 15 residues. CDR3 in DNA: TGCAGTGCTAATAACCCGGCGGGAGGGCCGGGCGAGCAGTACTTC. This encodes CSANNPAGGPGEQYF.

This clonotype appeared many times. One end of the junction does not line up with germline, which may come from a read error. CDR3 protein: CASSWGDYEQYF. CDR3 DNA sequence: TGTGCCAGCAGCTGGGGAGACTACGAGCAGTACTTC. This chain joins TRBV5-1 and TRBJ2-7, with D perhaps TRBD2 (5 bases). The CDR3 covers 12 residues. Germline V gene lookup returns CDR1 SGHRS and CDR2 YFSETQ.

This clonotype was counted at least ten times. V usage is TRBV20-1 and J usage is TRBJ2-1, with D hard to call. CDR1 and CDR2 from the germline V gene are DFQATT and SNEGSKA (reference sequence). V lost 1 base to trimming and J lost 4 bases, with 14 bases between them. CDR3 size: 15 residues. The chain's CDR3 is CSARGSFLSYNEQFF. For the CDR3, the DNA is TGCAGTGCTAGAGGCAGCTTCCTGTCGTACAATGAGCAGTTCTTC.

This clonotype was counted only a few times. The genes are TRBV16 and TRBJ2-1; D tentatively fits TRBD1 or TRBD2 (6 bases each). Trimming took 1 base from V and 6 from J, leaving 13 bases between them. The CDR3 is 15 amino acids. Germline CDR1 and CDR2: KGHSY and FQNENV. The CDR3 nucleotides read TGTGCCAGCAGCCAATTTACGGGGGCCCGCAATGAGCAGTTCTTC. This codes for CASSQFTGARNEQFF.

This clonotype appeared many times. The V gene is TRBV12-3 or TRBV12-4, the J gene TRBJ2-3, with D hard to call. V was trimmed by 6 bases and J by 0 bases, leaving 7 bases between them. The CDR3 consists of 13 residues. In DNA, the CDR3 is TGTGCCAGCAGCCGAACTAGCACAGATACGCAGTATTTT. It translates to CASSRTSTDTQYF.

This clonotype occurred many times. The rearrangement joins TRBV6-2 or TRBV6-3 to TRBJ2-3; tentatively, D is TRBD1 or TRBD2 (5 bases each). This CDR3 spans 13 amino acids. Deletions cut 5 bases from V and 2 bases from J, with 8 bases between. Germline values: CDR1 MNHEY, CDR2 SVGEGT. This CDR3 reads CASSIGTTDTQYF. In nucleotides, the CDR3 is TGTGCCAGCAGTATCGGGACCACAGATACGCAGTATTTT.

This clonotype appeared many times. The V gene is TRBV12-3 or TRBV12-4, the J gene TRBJ1-6, with a weak D call TRBD1 (5 bases). V was cut by 6 bases and J by 4 bases, with 10 bases left in between. There are 14 residues in the CDR3. The CDR3 sequence is CASSQWGYNSPLHF. CDR3 nucleotide sequence: TGTGCCAGCAGCCAGTGGGGGTATAATTCACCCCTCCACTTT.

This clonotype was seen ten or more times. The chain uses TRBV10-1 and TRBJ1-4; 7 bases fit TRBD1. CDR3 length: 15 residues. The germline V gene encodes CDR1 WNHNN and CDR2 SYGVQD (reference sequence). V shed 11 bases, J shed 5 bases, and the junction held 14 bases outside the gene matches. The CDR3 bases are TGCGCCGGGGCCCCCAAGACAGGGCCGAATGAAAAACTGTTTTTT. Translated, it gives CAGAPKTGPNEKLFF.

As to this clonotype: The junction and the germline gene differ at one end; a read error may be behind it. V usage is TRBV2 and J usage is TRBJ1-4, with no clear D. The CDR3 spans 14 residues. The germline V gene has CDR1 SNHLY and CDR2 FYNNEI. CDR3 sequence reads: CASSETVAFGKLVF. The CDR3 DNA is TGTGCCAGCAGTGAAACAGTCGCCTTCGGAAAACTGGTTTTT.

Here the CDR3 reads CASSLPGAVRSEQYF. In nucleotides, the CDR3 is TGTGCCAGCTCACTGCCGGGAGCCGTCCGGAGCGAGCAGTACTTC. The genes are TRBV18 and TRBJ2-7; weak D call: TRBD2 (6 bases). This CDR3 has 15 amino acids. Trimming cost V 4 bases and J 6 bases, with 19 bases left between them. Looked up from germline, CDR1 is KGHSH and CDR2 is LQKENI.

The chain uses TRBV20-1 and TRBJ1-4, with unresolved D. The germline CDR1 and CDR2 sequences are DFQATT and SNEGSKA (reference sequence). The V end was cut by 3 bases, the J end by 7 bases, with 15 bases between. The CDR3 contains 14 residues. The CDR3 is CSASRGPSGEKLFF. CDR3 nucleotides: TGCAGTGCTAGTCGTGGCCCGTCGGGTGAAAAACTGTTTTTT.

This clonotype was counted many times. This chain connects TRBV2 to TRBJ2-3; D not resolved. The germline V gene encodes CDR1 SNHLY and CDR2 FYNNEI. Trimming took off 5 bases at V and 2 bases at J, with 8 bases between the two ends. CDR3 length equals 13 residues. CDR3 nucleotide sequence: TGTGCCAGCAGTTGGCAAAACACAGATACGCAGTATTTT. It yields the protein CASSWQNTDTQYF. Variable domain in full (rest from reference TRBV2 and TRBJ2-3): EPEVTQTPSHQVTQMGQEVILRCVPISNHLYFYWYRQILGQKVEFLVSFYNNEISEKSEIFDDQFSVERPDGSNFTLKIRSTKLEDSAMYFCASSWQNTDTQYFGPGTRLTVL.

This clonotype was recorded at least ten times. The J gene is TRBJ2-7, the V gene TRBV27, with D perhaps TRBD1 (6 bases). CDR3 length: 13 residues. Germline CDR1 MNHEY, CDR2 SMNVEV (reference sequence). V was trimmed by 3 bases and J by 6 bases, leaving 12 bases between them. CDR3 sequence (DNA): TGTGCCAGCAGTTTCCTCTCGGACAGCGAGCAGTACTTC. This gives the protein CASSFLSDSEQYF.

The chain recombines TRBV27 with TRBJ2-3, with no clear D. Germline V lookup: CDR1 MNHEY, CDR2 SMNVEV (reference sequence). There are 14 residues in the CDR3. V lost 4 bases and J 5 bases, leaving 13 bases between the germline ends. CDR3 sequence (DNA): TGTGCCAGCAGTTCCTCCCTCGGCGGAGATACGCAGTATTTT. It encodes CASSSSLGGDTQYF.

This clonotype was seen repeatedly, ten times or more. The V and J genes are TRBV27 and TRBJ2-7; D gene unclear. Germline V gene lookup returns CDR1 MNHEY and CDR2 SMNVEV (reference sequence). This CDR3 is 15 amino acids long. V lost 7 bases to trimming and J lost 4 bases, with 20 bases between them. The CDR3 sequence: CASKDQAVSIYEQYF. In nucleotides, the CDR3 is TGTGCCAGCAAAGATCAGGCCGTATCGATATACGAGCAGTACTTC.

Many counts were recorded for this clonotype. The chain uses TRBV11-2 and TRBJ1-1, with D possibly being TRBD1 (5 bases). Germline loops: CDR1 SGHAT, CDR2 FQNNGV. CDR3 length: 18 residues. Trimming removed 2 bases at V and 0 bases at J, with 19 bases between. The CDR3 DNA reads TGTGCCAGCAGCTTATCCGAGGGGCGCGTCGTAATGAACACTGAAGCTTTCTTT. Protein sequence: CASSLSEGRVVMNTEAFF.

This clonotype was recorded many times. The chain is built from TRBV5-1 and TRBJ2-3; 8 bases match TRBD1. Germline CDR1 reads SGHRS; CDR2 reads YFSETQ. This CDR3 has 14 residues. Unmatched junction bases numbered 7, after V lost 5 bases and J lost 5 bases. CDR3 bases: TGCGCCAGCAGTCTTGGACAGGGCAAAGATACGCAGTATTTT. Residues: CASSLGQGKDTQYF. Full variable domain (missing parts from reference TRBV5-1 and TRBJ2-3): KAGVTQTPRYLIKTRGQQVTLSCSPISGHRSVSWYQQTPGQGLQFLFEYFSETQRNKGNFPGRFSGRQFSNSRSEMNVSTLELGDSALYLCASSLGQGKDTQYFGPGTRLTVL.

This clonotype was detected ten times or more. J is TRBJ2-1 and V is TRBV29-1, with D possibly being TRBD1 or TRBD2 (5 bases each). V lost 4 bases and J lost 3, with 19 bases in between. The CDR3 is 16 amino acids. CDR1 is SQVTM, CDR2 ANQGSEA, per germline. The CDR3 loop reads CSVGTPEGSRYNEQFF. As DNA, the CDR3 is TGCAGCGTTGGGACACCTGAGGGGAGCCGCTACAATGAGCAGTTCTTC.